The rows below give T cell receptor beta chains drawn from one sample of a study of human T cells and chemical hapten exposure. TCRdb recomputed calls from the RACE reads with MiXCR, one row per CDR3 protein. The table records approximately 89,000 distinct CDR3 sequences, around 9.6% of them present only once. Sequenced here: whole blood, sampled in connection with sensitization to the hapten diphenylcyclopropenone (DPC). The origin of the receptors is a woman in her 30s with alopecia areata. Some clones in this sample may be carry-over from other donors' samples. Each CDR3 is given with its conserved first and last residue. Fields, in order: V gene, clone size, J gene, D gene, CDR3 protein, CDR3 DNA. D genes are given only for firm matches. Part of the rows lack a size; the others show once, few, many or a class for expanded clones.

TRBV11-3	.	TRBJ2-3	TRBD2	CASSLGSGMTDTQYF	TGTGCCAGCAGCTTAGGTAGCGGGATGACAGATACGCAGTATTTT
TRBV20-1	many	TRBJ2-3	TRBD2	CSARAILAGSTDTQYF	TGCAGTGCTAGAGCTATACTAGCGGGGAGTACAGATACGCAGTATTTT
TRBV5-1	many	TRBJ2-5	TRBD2	CASSPWTSGPVSQAGETQYF	TGCGCCAGCAGCCCGTGGACTAGCGGGCCGGTATCTCAAGCGGGGGAGACCCAGTACTTC
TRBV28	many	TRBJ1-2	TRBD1	CASRSRGLPRGYTF	TGTGCCAGCAGATCCAGGGGGCTCCCTCGTGGCTACACCTTC
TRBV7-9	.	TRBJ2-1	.	CASSFRAEYNEQFF	TGTGCCAGCAGCTTTCGAGCGGAGTACAATGAGCAGTTCTTC
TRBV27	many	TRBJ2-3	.	CASSFSDTQYF	TGTGCCAGCAGTTTCTCAGATACGCAGTATTTT
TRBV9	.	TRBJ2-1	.	CASSVDLGDEQFF	TGTGCCAGCAGCGTAGATTTGGGGGATGAGCAGTTCTTC
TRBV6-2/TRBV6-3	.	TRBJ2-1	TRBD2	CASRTSGGYGNEQFF	TGTGCCAGCAGGACTAGCGGGGGATACGGCAATGAGCAGTTCTTC
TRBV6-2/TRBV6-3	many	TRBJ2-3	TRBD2	CASSPLAGGPTDTQYF	TGTGCCAGCAGCCCCCTAGCGGGGGGCCCCACAGATACGCAGTATTTT
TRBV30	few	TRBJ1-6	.	CAFLGDHNSPLHF	TGTGCCTTTCTCGGGGACCATAATTCACCCCTCCACTTT
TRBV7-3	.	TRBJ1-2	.	CASSLSNQGGGYTF	TGTGCCAGCAGCTTAAGTAACCAGGGAGGAGGCTACACCTTC
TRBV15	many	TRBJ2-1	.	CATSRDVHNEQFF	TGTGCCACCAGCAGAGATGTCCACAATGAGCAGTTCTTC
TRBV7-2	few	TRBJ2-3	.	CASSFRPGADTQYF	TGTGCCAGCAGCTTTCGCCCAGGGGCAGATACGCAGTATTTT
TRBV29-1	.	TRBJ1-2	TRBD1	CSVQGGNYGYTF	TGCAGCGTGCAGGGGGGCAACTATGGCTACACCTTC
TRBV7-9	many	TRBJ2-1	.	CASSRHVDAYNEQFF	TGTGCCAGCAGCCGACATGTAGATGCCTACAATGAGCAGTTCTTC
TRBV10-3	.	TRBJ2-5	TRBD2	CAIRREEETQYF	TGTGCCATCAGGCGGGAGGAAGAGACCCAGTACTTC
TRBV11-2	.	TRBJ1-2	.	CASSLGTASNYGYTF	TGTGCCAGCAGCTTAGGGACAGCCTCTAACTATGGCTACACCTTC
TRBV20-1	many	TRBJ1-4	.	CSARGLRAGNEKLFF	TGCAGTGCTAGAGGGTTGAGGGCTGGGAATGAAAAACTGTTTTTT
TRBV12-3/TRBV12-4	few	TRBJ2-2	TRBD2	CASMRLAGNTGELFF	TGTGCCAGCATGCGGCTAGCGGGGAACACCGGGGAGCTGTTTTTT
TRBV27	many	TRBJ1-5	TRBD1	CASSSLYGTGEDQPQHF	TGTGCCAGCAGTTCCCTCTACGGGACAGGGGAAGACCAGCCCCAGCATTTT
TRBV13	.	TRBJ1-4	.	CASSERDLGQLFF	TGTGCCAGCAGCGAGAGAGATCTGGGACAATTGTTTTTT
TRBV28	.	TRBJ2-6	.	CAIGAGANVLTF	TGTGCCATCGGTGCTGGGGCCAACGTCCTGACTTTC
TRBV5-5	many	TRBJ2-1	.	CASSLSRSDEQFF	TGTGCCAGCAGCTTGTCCCGCTCGGATGAGCAGTTCTTC
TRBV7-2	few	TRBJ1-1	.	CASSVQSNTEAFF	TGTGCCAGCAGCGTACAGAGTAACACTGAAGCTTTCTTT
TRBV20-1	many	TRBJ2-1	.	CSAFDSVGGNEQFF	TGCAGTGCTTTCGATAGCGTGGGGGGCAATGAGCAGTTCTTC
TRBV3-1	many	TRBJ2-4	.	CASSQGRGLAKNIQYF	TGTGCCAGCAGCCAAGGGCGAGGGCTAGCCAAAAACATTCAGTACTTC
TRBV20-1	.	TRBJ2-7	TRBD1	CSAREGTGGEQYF	TGCAGTGCTAGAGAGGGGACAGGCGGCGAGCAGTACTTC
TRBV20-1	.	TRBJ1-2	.	CSARDGGNYGYTF	TGCAGTGCTAGAGATGGGGGGAACTATGGCTACACCTTC
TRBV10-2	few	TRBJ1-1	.	CASSDVGMRAFF	TGCGCCAGCAGTGATGTCGGAATGCGAGCTTTCTTT
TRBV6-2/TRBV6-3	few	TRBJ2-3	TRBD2	CASSSRTSGSPADTQYF	TGTGCCAGCAGTTCGAGGACTAGCGGGAGTCCGGCAGATACGCAGTATTTT
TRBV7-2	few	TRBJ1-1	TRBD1	CASSEGALTEAFF	TGTGCCAGCAGCGAGGGGGCTTTAACTGAAGCTTTCTTT
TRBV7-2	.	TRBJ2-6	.	CASSLTRAVQATLRSGANVLTF	TGTGCCAGCAGCTTAACTAGGGCCGTGCAGGCAACCTTGAGGTCTGGGGCCAACGTCCTGACTTTC
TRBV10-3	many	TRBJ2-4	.	CAISESGLNIQYF	TGTGCCATCAGTGAATCGGGTCTGAACATTCAGTACTTC
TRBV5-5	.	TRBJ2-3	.	CASSLVSDTQYF	TGTGCCAGCAGCTTGGTTTCCGATACGCAGTATTTT
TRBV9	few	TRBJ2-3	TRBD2	CASSVEAGQVGDTQYF	TGTGCCAGCAGCGTAGAAGCGGGGCAGGTCGGAGATACGCAGTATTTT
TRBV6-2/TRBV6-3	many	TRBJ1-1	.	CASSYSNTEAFF	TGTGCCAGCAGTTACTCGAACACTGAAGCTTTCTTT
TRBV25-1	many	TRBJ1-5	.	CASRRGNQPQHF	TGTGCCAGCAGGCGAGGGAATCAGCCCCAGCATTTT
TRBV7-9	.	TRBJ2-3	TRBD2	CASSSTSGRALDTQYF	TGTGCCAGCAGCTCGACTAGCGGGAGGGCCCTAGATACGCAGTATTTT
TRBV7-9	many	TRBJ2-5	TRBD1	CASSQRQGQDETQYF	TGTGCCAGCAGCCAAAGACAGGGTCAAGACGAGACCCAGTACTTC
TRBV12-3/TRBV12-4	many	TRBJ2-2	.	CASSLRETGELFF	TGTGCCAGCAGTTTGAGGGAGACCGGGGAGCTGTTTTTT
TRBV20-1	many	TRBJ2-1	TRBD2	CSAGKTVGGLSYNEQFF	TGCAGTGCTGGTAAGACTGTGGGAGGGCTTTCCTACAATGAGCAGTTCTTC
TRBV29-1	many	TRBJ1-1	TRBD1	CSVMNRGGGNTEAFF	TGCAGCGTTATGAACAGGGGTGGGGGAAACACTGAAGCTTTCTTT
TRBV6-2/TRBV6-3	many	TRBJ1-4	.	CASRRFSSATTNEKLFF	TGTGCCAGCAGAAGGTTTTCATCGGCGACAACTAATGAAAAACTGTTTTTT
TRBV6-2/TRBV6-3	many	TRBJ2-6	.	CASSYSGFPANVLTF	TGTGCCAGCAGTTACTCAGGGTTCCCGGCCAACGTCCTGACTTTC
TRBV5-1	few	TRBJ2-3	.	CTSSFVGAGPDTQYF	TGCACCAGCAGCTTCGTGGGAGCGGGTCCAGATACGCAGTATTTT
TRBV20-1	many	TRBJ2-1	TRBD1	CSARGQAVPIEQFF	TGCAGTGCTAGGGGACAGGCGGTTCCAATTGAGCAGTTCTTC
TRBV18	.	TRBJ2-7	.	CASSRISDGYEQYF	TGTGCCAGCTCACGAATCTCAGACGGCTACGAGCAGTACTTC
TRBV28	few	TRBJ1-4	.	CASRWGRTANEKLFF	TGTGCCAGCAGATGGGGACGGACCGCTAATGAAAAACTGTTTTTT
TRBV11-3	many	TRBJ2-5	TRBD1	CASSPRQGVMGETQYF	TGTGCCAGCAGCCCACGACAGGGGGTTATGGGGGAGACCCAGTACTTC
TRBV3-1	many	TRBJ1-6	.	CASSQVTRDSPLHF	TGTGCCAGCAGCCAAGTAACGAGGGACTCACCCCTCCACTTT
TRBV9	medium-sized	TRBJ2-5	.	CASSVEIGVSETQYF	TGTGCCAGCAGCGTAGAAATAGGGGTCTCCGAGACCCAGTACTTC
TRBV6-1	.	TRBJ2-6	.	CASSELGSGANVLTF	TGTGCCAGCAGTGAACTGGGTTCTGGGGCCAACGTCCTGACTTTC
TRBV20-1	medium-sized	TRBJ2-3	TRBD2	CSAQRLAGLDTDTQYF	TGCAGTGCCCAAAGACTAGCGGGGCTAGACACAGATACGCAGTATTTT
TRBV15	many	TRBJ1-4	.	CATSNGGSSEKLFF	TGTGCCACCAGCAATGGCGGGTCCTCCGAAAAACTGTTTTTT